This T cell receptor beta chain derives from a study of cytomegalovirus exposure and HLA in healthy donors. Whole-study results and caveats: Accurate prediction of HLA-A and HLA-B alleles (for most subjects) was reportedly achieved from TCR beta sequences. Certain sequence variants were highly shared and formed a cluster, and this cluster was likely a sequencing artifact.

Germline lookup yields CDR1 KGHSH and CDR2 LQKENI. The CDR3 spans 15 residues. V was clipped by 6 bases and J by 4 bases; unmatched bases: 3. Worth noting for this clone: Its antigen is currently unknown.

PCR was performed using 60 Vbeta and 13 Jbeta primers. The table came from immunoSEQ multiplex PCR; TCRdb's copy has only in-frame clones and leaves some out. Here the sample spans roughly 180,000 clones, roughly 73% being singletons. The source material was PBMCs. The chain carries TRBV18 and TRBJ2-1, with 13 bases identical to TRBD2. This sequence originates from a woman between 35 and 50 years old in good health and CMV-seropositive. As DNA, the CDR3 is TGTGCCAGCTCGCGGACTAGCGGGAGATACAATGAGCAGTTCTTC. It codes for CASSRTSGRYNEQFF.